This T cell receptor beta chain appears in the sequencing data of a study of CD8+ T cells in alopecia areata. Study-level findings and limits: Sharing of TCRs across patients appeared less clear than in mice, possibly for HLA-related reasons.

RNA was extracted and reverse transcribed into cDNA as the sequencing template. Generated by immunoSEQ multiplex PCR, the TCRdb table keeps only in-frame clones and is missing some. In the table there are about 110,000 clones, about 50% of which are singletons. Germline values: CDR1 MGHRA, CDR2 YSYEKL. V shed 0 bases and J shed 4 bases, with 7 bases lying between them. The CDR3 is 13 amino acids. A remark on this clone: Its antigen is not identified.

Sequenced input: NKG2D-low CD8+ T cells sorted from blood. The chain recombines TRBV4-1 with TRBJ2-7; D is unresolved. The TCR sequence derives from a human donor with alopecia areata. CDR3 sequence: CASSQEAFYEQYF. The CDR3 coding sequence is TGCGCCAGCAGCCAAGAGGCCTTTTACGAGCAGTACTTC.